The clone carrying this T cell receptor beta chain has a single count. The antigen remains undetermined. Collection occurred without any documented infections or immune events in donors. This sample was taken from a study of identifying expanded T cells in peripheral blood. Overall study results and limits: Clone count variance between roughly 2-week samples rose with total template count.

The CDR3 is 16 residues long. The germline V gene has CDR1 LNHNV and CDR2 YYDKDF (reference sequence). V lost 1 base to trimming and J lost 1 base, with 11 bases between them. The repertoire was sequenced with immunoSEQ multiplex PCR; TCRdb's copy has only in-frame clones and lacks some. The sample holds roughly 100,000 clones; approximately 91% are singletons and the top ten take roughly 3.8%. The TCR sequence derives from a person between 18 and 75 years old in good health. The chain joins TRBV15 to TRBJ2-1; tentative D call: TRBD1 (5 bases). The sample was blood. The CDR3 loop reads CATSRVGAKSYNEQFF. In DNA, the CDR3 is TGTGCCACCAGCAGAGTAGGGGCAAAATCCTACAATGAGCAGTTCTTC.